This T cell receptor beta chain was recorded in a study of CD8 T cells in ankylosing spondylitis (dated by TCRdb to 2016 to 2017). In the study overall: T cell receptor beta repertoires were profiled in healthy donors and ankylosing spondylitis patients so that disease-linked TCR variants could be found. The full study cohort comprised about 25 ankylosing spondylitis patients and some 110 healthy donors. Peripheral blood was sampled, and synovial fluid was also collected from ankylosing spondylitis patients.

Overall study results and their limits: The disease-linked clones were reported to be significantly enriched in matched synovial fluid samples from ankylosing spondylitis patients. The disease-linked clones showed a CD8+ phenotype and occurred at relatively low frequencies in peripheral blood. Some motif variants were previously reported in synovial fluid and blood of reactive arthritis patients, suggesting common disease-initiation mechanisms. Blood from ankylosing spondylitis patients appeared to be characterized by a TCR beta motif composed of roughly eight highly homologous amino acid variants.

The run used an Illumina HiSeq 2500. TCR beta libraries were prepared by quantitative 5'-RACE with molecular barcodes. For the original study's pipeline: Disease-linked TCR variants were identified with a new computational method built on a probabilistic model of VDJ rearrangement. The raw public data were reprocessed by TCRdb itself: fastp quality trimming at Q25, MiXCR clonotype calling, in-frame beta chains only. Entries that share a CDR3 protein sequence are merged under the most common genes and DNA. TCRdb assigned the V and J calls; the authors' analysis was not used. In this sample the table shows some 340,000 distinct CDR3 sequences, approximately 14% of which occur a single time. The ten largest account for 0.95% to 1.4% of the sample. Concerning this clonotype: Its target antigen remains unknown. Base qualities were left out, and no much larger clone turns up one base away.

V is shortened by 6 bases, J by 2 bases, and the region joining them spans 9 bases. The cysteine opens and the phenylalanine closes a CDR3 of 13 amino acids. Kept here is only the CDR3 DNA, which spans 39 bases and is read in frame from base 1. The germline V gene supplies CDR1 ENHRY and CDR2 SYGVKD. What was sequenced was blood, either unsorted or a sorted T cell fraction (not recorded which). This sequence uses TRBV10-3 and TRBJ2-3; no D segment can be confidently identified. This TCR was recovered from a male donor with ankylosing spondylitis or in good health (not recorded which). This receptor carries the CDR3 CAIREGATDTQYF. The DNA sequence is given as TGTGCCATCAGGGAAGGCGCCACAGATACGCAGTATTTT.